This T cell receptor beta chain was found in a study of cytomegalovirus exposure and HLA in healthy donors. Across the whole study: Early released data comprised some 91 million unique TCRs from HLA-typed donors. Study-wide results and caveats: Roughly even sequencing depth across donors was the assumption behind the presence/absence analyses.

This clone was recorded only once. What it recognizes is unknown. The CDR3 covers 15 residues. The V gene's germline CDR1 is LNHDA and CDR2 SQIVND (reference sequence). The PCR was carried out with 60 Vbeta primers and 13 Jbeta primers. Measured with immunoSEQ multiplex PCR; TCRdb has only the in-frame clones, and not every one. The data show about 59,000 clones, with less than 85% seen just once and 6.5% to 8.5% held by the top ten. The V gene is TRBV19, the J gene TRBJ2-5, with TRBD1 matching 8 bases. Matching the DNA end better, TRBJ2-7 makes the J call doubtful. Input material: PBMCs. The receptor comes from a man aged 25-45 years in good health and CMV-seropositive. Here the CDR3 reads CASSIGTGGTYEQYF. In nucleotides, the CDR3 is TGTGCCAGTAGTATCGGGACAGGCGGAACCTACGAGCAGTACTTC.